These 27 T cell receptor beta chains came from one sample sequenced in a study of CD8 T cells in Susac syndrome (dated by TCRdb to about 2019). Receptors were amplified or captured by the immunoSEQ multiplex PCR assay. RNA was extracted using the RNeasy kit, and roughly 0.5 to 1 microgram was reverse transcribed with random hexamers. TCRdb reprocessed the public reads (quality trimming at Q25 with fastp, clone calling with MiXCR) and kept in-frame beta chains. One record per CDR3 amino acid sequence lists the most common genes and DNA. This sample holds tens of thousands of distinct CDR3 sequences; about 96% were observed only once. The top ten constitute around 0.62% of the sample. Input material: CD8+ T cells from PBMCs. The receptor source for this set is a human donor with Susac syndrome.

The CDR3 loop is CASSVETNTEAFF. The CDR3 nucleotides read TGTGCCAGCAGCGTCGAGACAAACACTGAAGCTTTCTTT. The chain uses TRBV11-1 and TRBJ1-1, with D unresolved. CDR3 length: 13 amino acids. Germline-derived CDR1 and CDR2 are SGHAT and FQDESV (reference sequence). Trimming stripped 5 bases from V and 2 bases from J, with 9 bases between.

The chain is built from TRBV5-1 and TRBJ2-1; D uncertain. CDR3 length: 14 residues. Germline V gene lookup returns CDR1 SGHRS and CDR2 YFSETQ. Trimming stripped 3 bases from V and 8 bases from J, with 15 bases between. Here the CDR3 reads CASSSTPSSDEQFF. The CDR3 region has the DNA TGCGCCAGCAGCTCGACTCCATCGAGCGATGAGCAGTTCTTC. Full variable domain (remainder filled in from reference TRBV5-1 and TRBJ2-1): KAGVTQTPRYLIKTRGQQVTLSCSPISGHRSVSWYQQTPGQGLQFLFEYFSETQRNKGNFPGRFSGRQFSNSRSEMNVSTLELGDSALYLCASSSTPSSDEQFFGPGTRLTVL.

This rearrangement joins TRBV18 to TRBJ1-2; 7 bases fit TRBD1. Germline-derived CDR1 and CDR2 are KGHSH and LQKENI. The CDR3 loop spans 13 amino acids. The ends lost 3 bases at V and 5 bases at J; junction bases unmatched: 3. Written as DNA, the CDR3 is TGTGCCAGCTCACCGGGACAGCCATATGGCTACACCTTC. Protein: CASSPGQPYGYTF.

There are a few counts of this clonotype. In DNA form, the CDR3 reads TGCAGTGCTCCCAGGGTACAAGAGACCCAGTACTTC. Translated: CSAPRVQETQYF. V usage is TRBV20-1 and J usage is TRBJ2-5, with D tentatively TRBD1 (5 bases). The CDR3 spans 12 residues. The V gene lost 5 bases and the J gene lost 2 bases, with 9 bases spanning the gap. Germline values: CDR1 DFQATT, CDR2 SNEGSKA (reference sequence).

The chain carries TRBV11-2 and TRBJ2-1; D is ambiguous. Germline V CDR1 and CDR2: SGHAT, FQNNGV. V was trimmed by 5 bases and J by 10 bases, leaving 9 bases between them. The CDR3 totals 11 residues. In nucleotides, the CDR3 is TGTGCCAGCAGCGCGCACGAGGAGCAGTTCTTC. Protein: CASSAHEEQFF.

CDR3 sequence (DNA): TGTGCCAGCAGCTCTGGGGGGGAGCAGTTCTTC. This sequence encodes CASSSGGEQFF. The chain is built from TRBV11-3 and TRBJ2-1; a possible D gene is TRBD2 (6 bases). This CDR3 has 11 amino acids. The germline V gene encodes CDR1 SGHNT and CDR2 YENEEA. V gave up 4 bases and J gave up 10 bases, with 8 bases separating them.

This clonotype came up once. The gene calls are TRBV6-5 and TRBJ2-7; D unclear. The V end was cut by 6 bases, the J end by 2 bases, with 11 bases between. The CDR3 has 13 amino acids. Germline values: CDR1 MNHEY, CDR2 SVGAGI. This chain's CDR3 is CASSRVGTYEQYF. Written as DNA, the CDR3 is TGTGCCAGCAGCCGAGTAGGTACCTACGAGCAGTACTTC.

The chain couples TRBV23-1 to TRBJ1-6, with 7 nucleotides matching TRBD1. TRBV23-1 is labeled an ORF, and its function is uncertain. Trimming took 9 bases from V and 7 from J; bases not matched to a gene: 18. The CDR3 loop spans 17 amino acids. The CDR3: CASGPDREGSGNSPLHF. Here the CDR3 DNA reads TGCGCCAGTGGTCCCGACAGGGAAGGTTCGGGCAATTCACCCCTCCACTTT.

CDR3 region: CSARVSGTPSTDTQYF. Here the CDR3 DNA reads TGCAGTGCTAGAGTATCCGGGACTCCTAGCACAGATACGCAGTATTTT. The chain joins TRBV20-1 to TRBJ2-3, with D possibly matching TRBD2 (6 bases). There are 16 residues in the CDR3. Germline CDR1 reads DFQATT; CDR2 reads SNEGSKA (reference sequence). V dropped 1 base and J dropped 0 bases, with 14 bases sitting between them.

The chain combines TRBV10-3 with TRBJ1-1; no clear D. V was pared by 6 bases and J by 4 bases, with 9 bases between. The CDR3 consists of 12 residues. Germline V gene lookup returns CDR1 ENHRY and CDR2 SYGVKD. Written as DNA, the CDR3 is TGTGCCATCAGAACCTTCAGCACTGAAGCTTTCTTT. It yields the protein CAIRTFSTEAFF.

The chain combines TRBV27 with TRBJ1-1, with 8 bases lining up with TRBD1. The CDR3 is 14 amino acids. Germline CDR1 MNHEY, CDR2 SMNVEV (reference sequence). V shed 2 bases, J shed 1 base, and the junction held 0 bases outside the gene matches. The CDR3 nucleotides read TGTGCCAGCAGTTTAGGGACAGGGAACACTGAAGCTTTCTTT. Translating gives CASSLGTGNTEAFF.

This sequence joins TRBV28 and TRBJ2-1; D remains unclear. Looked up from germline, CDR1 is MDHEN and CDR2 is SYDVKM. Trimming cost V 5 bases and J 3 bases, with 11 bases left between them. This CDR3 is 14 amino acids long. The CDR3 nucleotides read TGTGCCAGCAGTCGGCAGGCACGCTACAATGAGCAGTTCTTC. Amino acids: CASSRQARYNEQFF.

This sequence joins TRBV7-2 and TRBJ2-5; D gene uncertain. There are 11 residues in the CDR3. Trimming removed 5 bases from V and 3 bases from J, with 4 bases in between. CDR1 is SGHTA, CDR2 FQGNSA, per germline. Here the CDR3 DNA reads TGTGCCAGCAGCCTTAAAGAGACCCAGTACTTC. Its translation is CASSLKETQYF.

CDR3 residues: CASSRSTDTQYF. CDR3 DNA: TGTGCCAGCAGCAGGAGCACAGATACGCAGTATTTT. The rearrangement uses TRBV27 and TRBJ2-3, with D unresolved. The V end lost 6 bases, the J end lost 0 bases, and 4 bases lay between the germline ends. The CDR3 has 12 residues. Germline CDR1 and CDR2: MNHEY and SMNVEV (reference sequence).

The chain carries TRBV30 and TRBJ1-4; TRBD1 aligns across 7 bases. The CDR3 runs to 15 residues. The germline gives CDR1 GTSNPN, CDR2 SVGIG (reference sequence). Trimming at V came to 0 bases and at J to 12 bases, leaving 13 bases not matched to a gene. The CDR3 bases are TGTGCCTGGAGTGTAAGCCGACAGGGTACCCGAGAACTGTTTTTT. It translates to CAWSVSRQGTRELFF. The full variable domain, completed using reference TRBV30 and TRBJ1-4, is SQTIHQWPATLVQPVGSPLSLECTVEGTSNPNLYWYRQAAGRGLQLLFYSVGIGQISSEVPQNLSASRPQDRQFILSSKKLLLSDSGFYLCAWSVSRQGTRELFFGSGTQLSVL.

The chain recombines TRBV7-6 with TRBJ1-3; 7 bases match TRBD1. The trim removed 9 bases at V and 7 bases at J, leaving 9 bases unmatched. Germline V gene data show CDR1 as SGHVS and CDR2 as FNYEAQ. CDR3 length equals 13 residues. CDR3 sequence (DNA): TGTGCCAGTGGGCAGGGGGGCTGGAACACCATATATTTT. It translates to CASGQGGWNTIYF.

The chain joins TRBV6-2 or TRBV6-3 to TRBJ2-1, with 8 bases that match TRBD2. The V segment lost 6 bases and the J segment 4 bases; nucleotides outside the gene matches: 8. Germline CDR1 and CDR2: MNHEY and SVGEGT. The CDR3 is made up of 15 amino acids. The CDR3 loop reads CASSLLADLYNEQFF. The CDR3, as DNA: TGTGCCAGCAGCCTACTAGCGGATCTATACAATGAGCAGTTCTTC.

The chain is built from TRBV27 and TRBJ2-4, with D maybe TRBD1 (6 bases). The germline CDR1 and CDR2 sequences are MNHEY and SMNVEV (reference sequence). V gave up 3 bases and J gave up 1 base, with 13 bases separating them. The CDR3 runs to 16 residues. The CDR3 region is CASSFQGLGAKNIQYF. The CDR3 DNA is TGTGCCAGCAGTTTTCAGGGGCTCGGGGCCAAAAACATTCAGTACTTC.

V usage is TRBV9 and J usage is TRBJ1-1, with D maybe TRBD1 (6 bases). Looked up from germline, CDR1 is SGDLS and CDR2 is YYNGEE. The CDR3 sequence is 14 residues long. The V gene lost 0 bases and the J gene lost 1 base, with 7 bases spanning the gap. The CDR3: CASSVGQANTEAFF. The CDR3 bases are TGTGCCAGCAGCGTAGGACAGGCGAACACTGAAGCTTTCTTT.

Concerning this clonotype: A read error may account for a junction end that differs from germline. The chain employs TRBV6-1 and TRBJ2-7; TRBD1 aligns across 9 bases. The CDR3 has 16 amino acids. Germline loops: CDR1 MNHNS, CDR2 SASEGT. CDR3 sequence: CASTESGTGSSYEQYF. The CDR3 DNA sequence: TGTGCCAGCACTGAATCCGGGACAGGGAGCTCCTACGAGCAGTACTTC.

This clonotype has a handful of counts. The chain's CDR3 is CASSLYNSPLHF. The DNA for the CDR3 is TGTGCCAGCAGTTTGTACAATTCACCCCTCCACTTT. The J gene is TRBJ1-6, the V gene TRBV27; D remains ambiguous. Germline-derived CDR1 and CDR2 are MNHEY and SMNVEV (reference sequence). This CDR3 region has 12 residues. Trimming removed 3 bases from V and 7 bases from J, with 4 bases in between.

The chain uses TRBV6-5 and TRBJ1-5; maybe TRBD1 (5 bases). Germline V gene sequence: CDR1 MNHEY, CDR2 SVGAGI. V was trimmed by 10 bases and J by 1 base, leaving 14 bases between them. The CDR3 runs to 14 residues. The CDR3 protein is CATREGLSNQPQHF. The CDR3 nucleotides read TGTGCCACCCGGGAGGGGTTGAGCAATCAGCCCCAGCATTTT.

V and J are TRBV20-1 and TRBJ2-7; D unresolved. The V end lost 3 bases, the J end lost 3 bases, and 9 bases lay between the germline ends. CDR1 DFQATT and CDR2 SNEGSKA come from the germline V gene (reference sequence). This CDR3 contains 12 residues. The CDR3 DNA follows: TGCAGTGCTAGTAACAGCTACTACGAGCAGTACTTC. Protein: CSASNSYYEQYF.

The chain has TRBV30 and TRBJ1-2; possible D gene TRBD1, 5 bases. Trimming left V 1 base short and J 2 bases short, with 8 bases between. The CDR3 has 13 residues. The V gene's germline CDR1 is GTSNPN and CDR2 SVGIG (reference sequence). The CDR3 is CAWSATENYGYTF. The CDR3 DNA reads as TGTGCCTGGAGTGCGACAGAGAACTATGGCTACACCTTC. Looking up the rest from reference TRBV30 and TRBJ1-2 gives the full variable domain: SQTIHQWPATLVQPVGSPLSLECTVEGTSNPNLYWYRQAAGRGLQLLFYSVGIGQISSEVPQNLSASRPQDRQFILSSKKLLLSDSGFYLCAWSATENYGYTFGSGTRLTVV.

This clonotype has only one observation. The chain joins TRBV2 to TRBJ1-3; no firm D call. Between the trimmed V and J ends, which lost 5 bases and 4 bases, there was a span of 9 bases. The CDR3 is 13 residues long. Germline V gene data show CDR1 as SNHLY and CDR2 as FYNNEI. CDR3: CASSSGYGNTIYF. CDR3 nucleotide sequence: TGTGCCAGCAGTAGTGGTTACGGAAACACCATATATTTT.

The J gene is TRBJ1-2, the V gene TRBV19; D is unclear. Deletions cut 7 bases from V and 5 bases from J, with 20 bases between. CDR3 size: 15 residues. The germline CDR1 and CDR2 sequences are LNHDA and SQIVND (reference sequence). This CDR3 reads CASTHGVDPSYGYTF. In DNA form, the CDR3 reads TGTGCCAGTACGCACGGCGTCGACCCCTCTTATGGCTACACCTTC. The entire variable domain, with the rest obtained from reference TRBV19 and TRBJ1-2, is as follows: DGGITQSPKYLFRKEGQNVTLSCEQNLNHDAMYWYRQDPGQGLRLIYYSQIVNDFQKGDIAEGYSVSREKKESFPLTVTSAQKNPTAFYLCASTHGVDPSYGYTFGSGTRLTVV.

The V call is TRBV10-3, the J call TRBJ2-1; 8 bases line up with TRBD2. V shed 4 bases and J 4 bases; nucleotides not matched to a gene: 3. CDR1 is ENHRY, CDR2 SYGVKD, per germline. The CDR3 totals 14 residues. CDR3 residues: CAISAEREYNEQFF. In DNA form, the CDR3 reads TGTGCCATCAGTGCCGAGCGGGAGTACAATGAGCAGTTCTTC.